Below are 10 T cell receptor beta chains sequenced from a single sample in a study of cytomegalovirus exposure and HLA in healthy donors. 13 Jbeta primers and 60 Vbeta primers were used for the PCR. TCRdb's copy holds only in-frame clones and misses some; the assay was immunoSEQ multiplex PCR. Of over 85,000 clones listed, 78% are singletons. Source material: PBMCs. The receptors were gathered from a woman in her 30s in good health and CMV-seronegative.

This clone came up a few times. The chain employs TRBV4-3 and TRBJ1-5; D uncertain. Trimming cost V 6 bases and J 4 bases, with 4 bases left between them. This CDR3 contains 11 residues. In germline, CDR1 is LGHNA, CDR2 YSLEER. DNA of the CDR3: TGCGCCAGCAGAGCGAATCAGCCCCAGCATTTT. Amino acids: CASRANQPQHF.

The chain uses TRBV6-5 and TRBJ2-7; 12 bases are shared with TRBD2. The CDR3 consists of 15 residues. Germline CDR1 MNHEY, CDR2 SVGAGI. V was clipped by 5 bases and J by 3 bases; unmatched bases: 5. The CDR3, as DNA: TGTGCCAGCAGTCCTATGACTAGCGGGAGCTACGAGCAGTACTTC. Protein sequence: CASSPMTSGSYEQYF.

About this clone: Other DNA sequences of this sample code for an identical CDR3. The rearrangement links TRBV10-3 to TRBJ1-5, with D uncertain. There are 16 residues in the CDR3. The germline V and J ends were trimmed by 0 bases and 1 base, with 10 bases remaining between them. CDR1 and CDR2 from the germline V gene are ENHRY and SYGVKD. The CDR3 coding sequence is TGTGCCATCAGTGAGTCGGTGCGAGGGAGCAATCAGCCCCAGCATTTT. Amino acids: CAISESVRGSNQPQHF.

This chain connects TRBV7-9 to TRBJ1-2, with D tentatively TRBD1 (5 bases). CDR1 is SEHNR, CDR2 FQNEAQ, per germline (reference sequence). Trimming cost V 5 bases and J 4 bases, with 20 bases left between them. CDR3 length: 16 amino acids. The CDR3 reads CASSEHRTVETYGYTF. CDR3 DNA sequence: TGTGCCAGCAGCGAACACAGGACGGTGGAAACCTATGGCTACACCTTC.

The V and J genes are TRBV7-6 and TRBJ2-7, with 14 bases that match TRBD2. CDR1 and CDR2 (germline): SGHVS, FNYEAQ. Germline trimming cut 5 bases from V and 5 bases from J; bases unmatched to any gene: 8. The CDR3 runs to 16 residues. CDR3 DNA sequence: TGTGCCAGCAGCCCCGGGACTAGCGGGGGTACCCACGAGCAGTACTTC. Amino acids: CASSPGTSGGTHEQYF.

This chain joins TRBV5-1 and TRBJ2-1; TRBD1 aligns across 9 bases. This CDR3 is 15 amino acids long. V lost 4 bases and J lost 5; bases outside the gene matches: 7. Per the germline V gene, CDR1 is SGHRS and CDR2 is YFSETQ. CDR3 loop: CASSGGTGSNNEQFF. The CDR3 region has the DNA TGCGCCAGCAGCGGGGGGACAGGGAGCAACAATGAGCAGTTCTTC.

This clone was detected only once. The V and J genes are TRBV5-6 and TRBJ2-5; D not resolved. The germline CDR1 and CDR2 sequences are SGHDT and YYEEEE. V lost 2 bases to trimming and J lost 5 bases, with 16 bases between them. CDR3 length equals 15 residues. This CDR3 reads CASSLASLVGETQYF. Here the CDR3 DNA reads TGTGCCAGCAGCTTAGCAAGTCTGGTCGGGGAGACCCAGTACTTC.

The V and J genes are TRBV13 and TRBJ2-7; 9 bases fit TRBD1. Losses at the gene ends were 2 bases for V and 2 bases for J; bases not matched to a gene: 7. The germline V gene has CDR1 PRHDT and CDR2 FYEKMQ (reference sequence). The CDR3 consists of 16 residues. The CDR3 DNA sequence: TGTGCCAGCAGCTTATCACATGGGACAGGGCCCTACGAGCAGTACTTC. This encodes CASSLSHGTGPYEQYF. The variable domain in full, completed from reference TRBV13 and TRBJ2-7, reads AAGVIQSPRHLIKEKRETATLKCYPIPRHDTVYWYQQGPGQDPQFLISFYEKMQSDKGSIPDRFSAQQFSDYHSELNMSSLELGDSALYFCASSLSHGTGPYEQYFGPGTRLTVT.

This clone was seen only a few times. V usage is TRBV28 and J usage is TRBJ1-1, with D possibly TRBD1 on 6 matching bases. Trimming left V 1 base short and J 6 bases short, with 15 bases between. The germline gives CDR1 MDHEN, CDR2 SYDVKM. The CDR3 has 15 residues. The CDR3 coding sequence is TGTGCCAGCAGTTTATTGTCAGGGGCGTCCGCTGAAGCTTTCTTT. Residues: CASSLLSGASAEAFF.

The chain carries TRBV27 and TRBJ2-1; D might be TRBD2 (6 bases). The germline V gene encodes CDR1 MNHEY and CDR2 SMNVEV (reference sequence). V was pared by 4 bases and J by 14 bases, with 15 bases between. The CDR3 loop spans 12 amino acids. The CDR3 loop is CASSSVTGEEFF. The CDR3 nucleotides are TGTGCCAGCAGTTCCGTGACGGGGGAAGAGTTCTTC.